Sequencing of this T cell receptor (beta chain) was carried out in a study of shared clonotypes between healthy human individuals. Points from the study as a whole: Only a few donors were included, so the genetic and exposure-history diversity represented was limited.

Trimming pared 2 bases from V and 0 bases from J, leaving 12 bases between. The germline V gene has CDR1 SGHNT and CDR2 YYREEE (reference sequence). This CDR3 comprises 15 residues. As for this clone: Its antigen remains unknown.

Profiled with immunoSEQ multiplex PCR; TCRdb holds only in-frame clones, not every one. The table lists 500,000 or so clones, around 95% of them singletons, with 0.064% in the top ten. This receptor was obtained from a woman aged 30 to 39 in good health. This rearrangement joins TRBV5-4 to TRBJ2-7, with D hard to call. The specimen was naive CD4+ T cells sorted from blood. Subset specified: CD45RA+ positively selected. CDR3 residues: CASSLVGSGSYEQYF. CDR3 coding DNA: TGTGCCAGCAGCTTAGTGGGATCTGGCTCCTACGAGCAGTACTTC.